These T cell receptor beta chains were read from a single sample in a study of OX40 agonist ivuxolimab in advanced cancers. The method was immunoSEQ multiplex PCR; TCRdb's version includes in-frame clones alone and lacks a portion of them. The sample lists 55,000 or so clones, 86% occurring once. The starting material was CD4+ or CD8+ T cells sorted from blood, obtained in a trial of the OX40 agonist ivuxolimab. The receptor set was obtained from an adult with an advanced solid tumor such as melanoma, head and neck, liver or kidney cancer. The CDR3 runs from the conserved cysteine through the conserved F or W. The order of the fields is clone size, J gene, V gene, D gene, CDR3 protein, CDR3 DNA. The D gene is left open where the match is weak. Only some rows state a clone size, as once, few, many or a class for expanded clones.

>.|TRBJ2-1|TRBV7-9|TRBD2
CASSGISAAREGPHEQFF
TGTGCCAGCAGCGGAATATCGGCGGCGCGGGAGGGCCCTCATGAGCAGTTCTTC
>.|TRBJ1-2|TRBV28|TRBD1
CALLRTGLNYGYTF
TGTGCCCTGCTACGGACAGGGCTCAACTATGGCTACACCTTC
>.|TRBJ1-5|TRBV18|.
CASSPRSVYQPQHF
TGTGCCAGCTCACCACGCTCGGTGTATCAGCCCCAGCATTTT
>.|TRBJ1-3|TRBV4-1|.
CASSHSPGNTIYF
TGCGCCAGCAGCCACTCACCTGGAAACACCATATATTTT
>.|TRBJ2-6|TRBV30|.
CAWSVEGAGANVLTF
TGTGCCTGGAGTGTGGAGGGTGCCGGGGCCAACGTCCTGACTTTC
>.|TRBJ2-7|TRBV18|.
CASSVQGKEQYF
TGTGCCAGCTCAGTCCAGGGTAAAGAGCAGTACTTC
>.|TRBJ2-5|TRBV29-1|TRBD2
CSVELAGLPVQYF
TGCAGCGTTGAACTAGCGGGTCTTCCCGTCCAGTACTTC
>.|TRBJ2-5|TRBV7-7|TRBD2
CASSSGGGLQTQYF
TGTGCTAGCAGCTCCGGGGGGGGACTACAGACCCAGTACTTC
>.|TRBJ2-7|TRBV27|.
CASSLRWYPGYEQYF
TGTGCCAGCAGTTTGAGGTGGTACCCGGGGTACGAGCAGTACTTC
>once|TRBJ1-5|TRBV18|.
CASSPGQVAGNQPQHF
TGTGCCAGCTCACCAGGCCAGGTCGCCGGCAATCAGCCCCAGCATTTT
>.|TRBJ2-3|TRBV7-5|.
CASRRQGVSTDTQYF
TGTGCCAGCAGACGACAGGGGGTCAGCACAGATACGCAGTATTTT
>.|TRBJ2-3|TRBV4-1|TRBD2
CASSQDSVAGGVDTQYF
TGCGCCAGCAGCCAAGATTCGGTAGCGGGAGGGGTAGATACGCAGTATTTT
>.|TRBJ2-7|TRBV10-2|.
CASRMTQGGTSSSYEQYF
TGCGCCAGCAGAATGACCCAGGGGGGGACTTCGAGCTCCTACGAGCAGTACTTC
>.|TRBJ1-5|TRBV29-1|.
CSVSGAGQPQHF
TGCAGCGTTTCGGGGGCTGGTCAGCCCCAGCATTTT
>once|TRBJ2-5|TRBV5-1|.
CASSLDRLETQYF
TGCGCCAGCAGCTTAGACAGGTTAGAGACCCAGTACTTC
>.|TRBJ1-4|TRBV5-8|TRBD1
CASRHRGQGEKLFF
TGTGCCAGCAGACACAGGGGGCAAGGAGAAAAACTGTTTTTT